The TCR beta chain described here comes from a study of cytotoxic CD8 clonotypes in ibrutinib-treated CLL (dated by TCRdb to the early 2020s). About the study as a whole: The cohort included around 15 treatment-naive and eleven to twelve relapsed/refractory patients; around 18 were IGHV unmutated. Patients were still on ibrutinib when every remission and progressive disease sample was collected. Samples at response were collected after a median of around twelve months of treatment, with a range of roughly 6 to 40 months. An average of around 260,000 productive templates and some 99,000 productive rearrangements was obtained per sample. Longitudinal samples were available for about 30% of the roughly 90 trial participants. Partial responses were observed in about 25 patients and complete responses in 2; after a median follow-up of around 64 months, remission was maintained in 15 or so patients and progression was observed in approximately 12. Cryopreserved peripheral blood mononuclear cells were collected before treatment, at response, and at either disease progression or sustained remission. Findings and caveats that apply to the study as a whole: Sustained-remission and progressing patients did not have matched sampling times, and lymph node repertoires were not examined. Clonality increased at ibrutinib response, stayed stable in sustained remission, and fell back toward baseline at progression. At baseline, clonality was higher than in age-matched healthy donors and showed a strong correlation with circulating CD8+ T-cell counts. Public clonotypes were rare and either shrank or stayed stable during treatment, and the rise in clonality at ibrutinib response reflected expansion of private clonotypes.

Notes on this clone: No antigen is known for it. No per-base quality is available; no much larger clone lies one base away.

The CDR3 contains 13 residues, cysteine and phenylalanine counted. CDR3 DNA is the only sequence kept; it has 39 bases, read in frame from the first base. Trimming removed 6 bases from V and 5 bases from J, leaving 13 bases between the germline ends. CDR1 MNHEY and CDR2 SVGAGI are derived from the germline V gene. What this sample's time point label stands for: more than 10 months on ibrutinib. For TCR beta library preparation, approximately 2.2 micrograms of genomic DNA were isolated from cryopreserved PBMCs. Longitudinal blood samples from CLL patients receiving ibrutinib monotherapy were subjected to high-throughput TCR beta sequencing. The patients were enrolled in a single-center, open-label phase 2 trial of ibrutinib monotherapy. Each clonotype received, on average, about 10x coverage in deep resolution sequencing performed on a MiSeq, where the target depth lay between 1 in 1 million and 1 in 200,000 T cells. TCR beta libraries were generated with the immunoSEQ hsTCRB Kit. The authors' pipeline ran thus. Data were analyzed with ImmunoSEQ Data Assistant and ImmunoSEQ Analyzer, with V, D and J genes assigned per IMGT definitions. Clonality, which ranges from 0 to 1, was calculated by subtracting the normalized Shannon entropy of productive rearrangement frequencies from one. Public clonotype analysis was restricted to overrepresented clonotypes comprising at least 0.05% of each patient's repertoire. Approximately 14 age-matched healthy donor repertoires from immuneACCESS served as clonality controls. TCRdb mirrors the immuneACCESS table, restricted to in-frame sequences. Some clones are absent from its copies; in checked studies, under half trace to an unresolved V gene, and the reason for the others is unknown. V and J calls and clone size follow that table, whereas D and trimming were derived from the DNA. The sample table contains just over 200,000 clones; only one count was recorded for 65% to 80% of them. The ten largest clones add up to about 6.2% of the sample.

The chain is assembled from TRBV6-5 and TRBJ2-5; the D segment may tentatively be TRBD1 or TRBD2, each giving 5 matched bases. The receptor was derived from a human donor with chronic lymphocytic leukemia. The input for sequencing was PBMCs, taken after 12 months of ibrutinib treatment. At the DNA level, the sequence is TGTGCCAGCAGCAGGGACCGTAAGGAGACCCAGTACTTC. This encodes CASSRDRKETQYF.